This TCR beta chain came from a study of T cell repertoires in cytomegalovirus infection. Study at large: Public TCR beta signatures marked donors with CMV infection and the matching HLA. Findings and limits, study-wide: CMV-specific TCR beta clonotypes restricted by HLA-C were the ones dominating the ex vivo response.

TCRdb fed the reads into MiXCR, producing one record per CDR3 protein. The table includes 490,000 or so distinct CDR3 sequences, about 11% detected once. CDR3 length: 17 amino acids. Between the trimmed V and J ends, which lost 7 bases and 2 bases, there was a span of 18 bases. Per the germline V gene, CDR1 is MDHEN and CDR2 is SYDVKM. This clonotype has at least ten counts. The antigen is undetermined. This rearrangement joins TRBV28 to TRBJ2-6, with TRBD1 as a possible D gene (6 bases). The specimen was PBMCs. This TCR was recovered from a human donor in good health (CMV status not recorded). Some clones in this sample may be carry-over from other donors' samples. CDR3 sequence: CASTGYRERAGANVLTF. The CDR3 nucleotides read TGTGCCAGCACGGGGTACAGGGAAAGGGCTGGGGCCAACGTCCTGACTTTC.